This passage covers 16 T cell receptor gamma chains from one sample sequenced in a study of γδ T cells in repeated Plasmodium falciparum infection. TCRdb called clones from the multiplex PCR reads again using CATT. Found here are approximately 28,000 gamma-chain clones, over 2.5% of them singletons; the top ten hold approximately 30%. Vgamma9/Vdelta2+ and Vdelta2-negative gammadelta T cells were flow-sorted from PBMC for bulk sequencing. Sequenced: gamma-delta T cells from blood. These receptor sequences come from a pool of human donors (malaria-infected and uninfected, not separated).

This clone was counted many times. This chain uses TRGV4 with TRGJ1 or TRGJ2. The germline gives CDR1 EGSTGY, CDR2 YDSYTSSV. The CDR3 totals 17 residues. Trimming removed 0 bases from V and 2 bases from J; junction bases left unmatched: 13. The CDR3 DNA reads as TGTGCCACCTGGGATGGGCCTCTCGCTCGGGATTATTATAAGAAACTCTTT. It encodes CATWDGPLARDYYKKLF.

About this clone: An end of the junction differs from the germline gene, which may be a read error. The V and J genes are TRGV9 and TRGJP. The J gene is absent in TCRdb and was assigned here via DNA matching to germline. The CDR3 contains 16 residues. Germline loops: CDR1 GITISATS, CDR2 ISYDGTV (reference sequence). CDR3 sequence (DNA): TGTGCCTTGTGGCGTGAGGGAGAGTTGGACAAAAGAATCAAGGTATTT. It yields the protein CALWREGELDKRIKVF.

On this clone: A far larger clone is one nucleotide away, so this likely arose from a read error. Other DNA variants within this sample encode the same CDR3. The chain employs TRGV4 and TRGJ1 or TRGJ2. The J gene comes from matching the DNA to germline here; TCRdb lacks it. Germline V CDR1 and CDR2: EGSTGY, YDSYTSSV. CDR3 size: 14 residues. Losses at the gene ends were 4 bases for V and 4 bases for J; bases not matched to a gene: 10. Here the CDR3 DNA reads TGTGCCACCTGGGACATAAGGGACTATTATAAGAAACTCTTT. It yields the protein CATWDIRDYYKKLF.

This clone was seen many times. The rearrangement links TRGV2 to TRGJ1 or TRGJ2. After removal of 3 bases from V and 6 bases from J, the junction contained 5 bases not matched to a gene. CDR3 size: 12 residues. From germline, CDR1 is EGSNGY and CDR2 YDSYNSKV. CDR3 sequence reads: CATWDWAYKKLF. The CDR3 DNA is TGTGCCACCTGGGACTGGGCTTATAAGAAACTCTTT.

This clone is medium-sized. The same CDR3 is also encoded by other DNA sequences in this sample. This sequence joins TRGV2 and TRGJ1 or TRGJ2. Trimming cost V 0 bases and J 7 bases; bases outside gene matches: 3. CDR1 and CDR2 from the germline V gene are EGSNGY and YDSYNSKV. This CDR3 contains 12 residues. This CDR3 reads CATWDGRYKKLF. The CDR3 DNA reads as TGTGCCACCTGGGACGGGCGCTATAAGAAACTCTTT.

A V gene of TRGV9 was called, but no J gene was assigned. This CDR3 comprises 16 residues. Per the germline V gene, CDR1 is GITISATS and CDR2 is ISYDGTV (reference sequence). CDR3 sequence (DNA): TGTGCCTTGTGGGGGGTGAACGCGTTGGGCCACAAACTCCAGGTATTT. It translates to CALWGVNALGHKLQVF.

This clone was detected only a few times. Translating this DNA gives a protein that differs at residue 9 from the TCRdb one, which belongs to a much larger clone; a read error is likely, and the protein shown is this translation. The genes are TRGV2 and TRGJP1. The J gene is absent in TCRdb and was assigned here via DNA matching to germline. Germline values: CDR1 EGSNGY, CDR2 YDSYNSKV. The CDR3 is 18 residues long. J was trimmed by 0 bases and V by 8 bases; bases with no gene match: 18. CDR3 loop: CATSQMALEYTTGWFKIF. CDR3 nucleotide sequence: TGTGCCACCTCCCAGATGGCTCTTGAATATACCACTGGTTGGTTCAAGATATTT.

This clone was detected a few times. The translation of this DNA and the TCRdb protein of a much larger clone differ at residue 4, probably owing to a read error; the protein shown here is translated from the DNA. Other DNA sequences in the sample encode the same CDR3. CDR3 amino acids: CATRGIYTTGWFKIF. The CDR3 DNA is TGTGCCACCAGGGGAATCTATACCACTGGTTGGTTCAAGATATTT. This sequence joins TRGV4 and TRGJP1. No J gene is reported in TCRdb; it was inferred here by comparing the DNA with germline. Germline V gives CDR1 EGSTGY, CDR2 YDSYTSSV. Trimming took 9 bases from V and 0 from J; bases not matched to a gene: 10. The CDR3 has 15 residues.

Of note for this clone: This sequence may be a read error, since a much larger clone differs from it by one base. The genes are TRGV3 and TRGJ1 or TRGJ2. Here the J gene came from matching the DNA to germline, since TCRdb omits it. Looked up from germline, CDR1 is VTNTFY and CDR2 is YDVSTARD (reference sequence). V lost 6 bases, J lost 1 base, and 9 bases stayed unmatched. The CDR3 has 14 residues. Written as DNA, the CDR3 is TGTGCCACCTGGCCCGGTAAAAATTATTATAAGAAACTCTTT. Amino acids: CATWPGKNYYKKLF.

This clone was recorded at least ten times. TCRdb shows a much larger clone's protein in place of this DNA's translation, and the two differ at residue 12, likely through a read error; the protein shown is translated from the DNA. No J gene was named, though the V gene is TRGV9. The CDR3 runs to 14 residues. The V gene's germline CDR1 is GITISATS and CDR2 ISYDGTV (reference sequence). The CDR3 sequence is CALWEVLPNYKRLF. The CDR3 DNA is TGTGCCTTGTGGGAGGTGCTACCGAATTATAAGAGACTCTTT.

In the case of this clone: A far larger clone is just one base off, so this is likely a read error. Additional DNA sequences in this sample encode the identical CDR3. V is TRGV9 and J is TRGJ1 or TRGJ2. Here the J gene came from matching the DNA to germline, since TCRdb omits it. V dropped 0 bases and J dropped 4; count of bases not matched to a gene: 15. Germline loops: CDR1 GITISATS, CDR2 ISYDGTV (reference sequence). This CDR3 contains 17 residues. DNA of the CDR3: TGTGCCTTGTGGGAGGTGCAAGGGGAGGGAAAATATTATAAGAAACTCTTT. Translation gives CALWEVQGEGKYYKKLF.

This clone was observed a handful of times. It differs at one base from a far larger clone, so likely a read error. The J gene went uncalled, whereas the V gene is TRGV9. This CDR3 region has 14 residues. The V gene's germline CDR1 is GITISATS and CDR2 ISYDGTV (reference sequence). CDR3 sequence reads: CALWEDGYYYKKLF. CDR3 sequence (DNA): TGTGCCTTGTGGGAGGATGGGTATTATTATAAGAAGCTCTTT.

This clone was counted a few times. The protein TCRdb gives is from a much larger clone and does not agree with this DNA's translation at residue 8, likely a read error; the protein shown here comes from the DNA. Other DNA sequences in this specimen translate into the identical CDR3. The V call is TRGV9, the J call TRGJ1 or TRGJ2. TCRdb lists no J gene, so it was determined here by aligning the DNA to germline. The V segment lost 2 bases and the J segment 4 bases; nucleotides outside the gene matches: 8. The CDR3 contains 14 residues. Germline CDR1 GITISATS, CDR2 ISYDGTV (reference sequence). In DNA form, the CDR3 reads TGTGCCTTGTGGGAGGGAAAAAGCTATTATAAGAAACTCTTT. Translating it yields CALWEGKSYYKKLF.

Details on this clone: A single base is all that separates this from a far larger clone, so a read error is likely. CDR3 protein: CALWEQYKKLF. In nucleotides, the CDR3 is TGTGCCTTATGGGAACAATATAAGAAACTCTTT. The chain carries TRGV9 and TRGJ1 or TRGJ2. Germline CDR1 and CDR2: GITISATS and ISYDGTV (reference sequence). The CDR3 spans 11 residues.

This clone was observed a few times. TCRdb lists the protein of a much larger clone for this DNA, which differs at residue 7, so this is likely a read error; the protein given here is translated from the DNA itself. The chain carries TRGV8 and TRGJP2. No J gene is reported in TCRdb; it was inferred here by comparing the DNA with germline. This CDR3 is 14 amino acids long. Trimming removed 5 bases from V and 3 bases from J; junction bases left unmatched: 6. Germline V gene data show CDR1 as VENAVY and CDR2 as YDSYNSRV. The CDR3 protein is CATWGWGSDWIKTF. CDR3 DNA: TGTGCCACCTGGGGCTGGGGTAGTGATTGGATCAAGACGTTT.

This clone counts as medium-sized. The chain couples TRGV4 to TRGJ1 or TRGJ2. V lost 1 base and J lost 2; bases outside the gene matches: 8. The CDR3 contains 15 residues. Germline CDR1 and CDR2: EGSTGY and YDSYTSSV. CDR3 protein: CATWDGIPHYYKKLF. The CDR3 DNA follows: TGTGCCACCTGGGATGGTATTCCCCATTATTATAAGAAACTCTTT.